The table lists the clone carrying this T cell receptor beta chain with a few counts. Its antigen is currently unknown. This record comes from a study of beta chain features in type 1 diabetes. Notes on the study in general: Moderately but significantly shorter TCRB CDR3s were found in Type 1 diabetes patients in all four CD4+ subsets.

As every portion of the isolated RNA was reverse transcribed, the sequencing read expressed TCRB transcripts. Profiled with immunoSEQ multiplex PCR; TCRdb holds only in-frame clones, not every one. The sample has roughly 250,000 clones, about a fifth seen once. The germline gives CDR1 LNHDA, CDR2 SQIVND (reference sequence). This CDR3 contains 16 residues. V lost 3 bases to trimming and J lost 0 bases, with 11 bases between them. This clonotype was obtained from a woman aged 35 to 49 with type 1 diabetes. This chain links TRBV19 with TRBJ2-2; D is possibly TRBD1 (6 bases). Input material: naive CD4+ T cells from blood. The chain's CDR3 is CASSIRRQANTGELFF. CDR3 DNA: TGTGCCAGTAGTATCCGCCGACAGGCGAACACCGGGGAGCTGTTTTTT.